This T cell receptor (beta chain) was sequenced during a study of blood T cell repertoires in COVID-19. Across the whole study: Acute and convalescent COVID-19 specimens originated in the United States, Italy and Spain. T cells, B-cell-depleted T cells, or PBMCs provided the cDNA or gDNA that served as material.

Per the authors' pipeline: Counts of nucleated cells, estimated from reference gene primer amplification, were obtained. Method: immunoSEQ multiplex PCR; TCRdb's copy keeps in-frame clones and lacks some. The V and J calls and clone size are taken from that table; D and trimming were inferred from the DNA. The table lists roughly 380,000 clones, 89% of them singletons. This clonotype was obtained from an older woman with COVID-19, enrolled during active disease. Sequencing used peripheral blood.

As DNA, the CDR3 is TGTGCCAGCAGCTTAGCAGGGAGTTATGGCTACACCTTC. This translates into CASSLAGSYGYTF. V is TRBV7-9 and J is TRBJ1-2, with D unresolved. CDR1 is SEHNR, CDR2 FQNEAQ, per germline (reference sequence). The CDR3 contains 13 residues. Trimming took 0 bases from V and 5 from J, leaving 7 bases between them.